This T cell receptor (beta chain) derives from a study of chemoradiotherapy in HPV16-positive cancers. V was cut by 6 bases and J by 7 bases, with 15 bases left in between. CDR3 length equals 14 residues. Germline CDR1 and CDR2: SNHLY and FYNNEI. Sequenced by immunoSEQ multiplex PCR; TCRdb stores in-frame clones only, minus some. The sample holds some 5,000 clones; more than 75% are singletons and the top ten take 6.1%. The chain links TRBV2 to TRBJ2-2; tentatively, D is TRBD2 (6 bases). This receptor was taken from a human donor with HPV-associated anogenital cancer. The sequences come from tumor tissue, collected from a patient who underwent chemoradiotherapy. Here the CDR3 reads CASRGGLERGELFF. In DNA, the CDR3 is TGTGCCAGCAGGGGGGGACTTGAGCGCGGGGAGCTGTTTTTT.